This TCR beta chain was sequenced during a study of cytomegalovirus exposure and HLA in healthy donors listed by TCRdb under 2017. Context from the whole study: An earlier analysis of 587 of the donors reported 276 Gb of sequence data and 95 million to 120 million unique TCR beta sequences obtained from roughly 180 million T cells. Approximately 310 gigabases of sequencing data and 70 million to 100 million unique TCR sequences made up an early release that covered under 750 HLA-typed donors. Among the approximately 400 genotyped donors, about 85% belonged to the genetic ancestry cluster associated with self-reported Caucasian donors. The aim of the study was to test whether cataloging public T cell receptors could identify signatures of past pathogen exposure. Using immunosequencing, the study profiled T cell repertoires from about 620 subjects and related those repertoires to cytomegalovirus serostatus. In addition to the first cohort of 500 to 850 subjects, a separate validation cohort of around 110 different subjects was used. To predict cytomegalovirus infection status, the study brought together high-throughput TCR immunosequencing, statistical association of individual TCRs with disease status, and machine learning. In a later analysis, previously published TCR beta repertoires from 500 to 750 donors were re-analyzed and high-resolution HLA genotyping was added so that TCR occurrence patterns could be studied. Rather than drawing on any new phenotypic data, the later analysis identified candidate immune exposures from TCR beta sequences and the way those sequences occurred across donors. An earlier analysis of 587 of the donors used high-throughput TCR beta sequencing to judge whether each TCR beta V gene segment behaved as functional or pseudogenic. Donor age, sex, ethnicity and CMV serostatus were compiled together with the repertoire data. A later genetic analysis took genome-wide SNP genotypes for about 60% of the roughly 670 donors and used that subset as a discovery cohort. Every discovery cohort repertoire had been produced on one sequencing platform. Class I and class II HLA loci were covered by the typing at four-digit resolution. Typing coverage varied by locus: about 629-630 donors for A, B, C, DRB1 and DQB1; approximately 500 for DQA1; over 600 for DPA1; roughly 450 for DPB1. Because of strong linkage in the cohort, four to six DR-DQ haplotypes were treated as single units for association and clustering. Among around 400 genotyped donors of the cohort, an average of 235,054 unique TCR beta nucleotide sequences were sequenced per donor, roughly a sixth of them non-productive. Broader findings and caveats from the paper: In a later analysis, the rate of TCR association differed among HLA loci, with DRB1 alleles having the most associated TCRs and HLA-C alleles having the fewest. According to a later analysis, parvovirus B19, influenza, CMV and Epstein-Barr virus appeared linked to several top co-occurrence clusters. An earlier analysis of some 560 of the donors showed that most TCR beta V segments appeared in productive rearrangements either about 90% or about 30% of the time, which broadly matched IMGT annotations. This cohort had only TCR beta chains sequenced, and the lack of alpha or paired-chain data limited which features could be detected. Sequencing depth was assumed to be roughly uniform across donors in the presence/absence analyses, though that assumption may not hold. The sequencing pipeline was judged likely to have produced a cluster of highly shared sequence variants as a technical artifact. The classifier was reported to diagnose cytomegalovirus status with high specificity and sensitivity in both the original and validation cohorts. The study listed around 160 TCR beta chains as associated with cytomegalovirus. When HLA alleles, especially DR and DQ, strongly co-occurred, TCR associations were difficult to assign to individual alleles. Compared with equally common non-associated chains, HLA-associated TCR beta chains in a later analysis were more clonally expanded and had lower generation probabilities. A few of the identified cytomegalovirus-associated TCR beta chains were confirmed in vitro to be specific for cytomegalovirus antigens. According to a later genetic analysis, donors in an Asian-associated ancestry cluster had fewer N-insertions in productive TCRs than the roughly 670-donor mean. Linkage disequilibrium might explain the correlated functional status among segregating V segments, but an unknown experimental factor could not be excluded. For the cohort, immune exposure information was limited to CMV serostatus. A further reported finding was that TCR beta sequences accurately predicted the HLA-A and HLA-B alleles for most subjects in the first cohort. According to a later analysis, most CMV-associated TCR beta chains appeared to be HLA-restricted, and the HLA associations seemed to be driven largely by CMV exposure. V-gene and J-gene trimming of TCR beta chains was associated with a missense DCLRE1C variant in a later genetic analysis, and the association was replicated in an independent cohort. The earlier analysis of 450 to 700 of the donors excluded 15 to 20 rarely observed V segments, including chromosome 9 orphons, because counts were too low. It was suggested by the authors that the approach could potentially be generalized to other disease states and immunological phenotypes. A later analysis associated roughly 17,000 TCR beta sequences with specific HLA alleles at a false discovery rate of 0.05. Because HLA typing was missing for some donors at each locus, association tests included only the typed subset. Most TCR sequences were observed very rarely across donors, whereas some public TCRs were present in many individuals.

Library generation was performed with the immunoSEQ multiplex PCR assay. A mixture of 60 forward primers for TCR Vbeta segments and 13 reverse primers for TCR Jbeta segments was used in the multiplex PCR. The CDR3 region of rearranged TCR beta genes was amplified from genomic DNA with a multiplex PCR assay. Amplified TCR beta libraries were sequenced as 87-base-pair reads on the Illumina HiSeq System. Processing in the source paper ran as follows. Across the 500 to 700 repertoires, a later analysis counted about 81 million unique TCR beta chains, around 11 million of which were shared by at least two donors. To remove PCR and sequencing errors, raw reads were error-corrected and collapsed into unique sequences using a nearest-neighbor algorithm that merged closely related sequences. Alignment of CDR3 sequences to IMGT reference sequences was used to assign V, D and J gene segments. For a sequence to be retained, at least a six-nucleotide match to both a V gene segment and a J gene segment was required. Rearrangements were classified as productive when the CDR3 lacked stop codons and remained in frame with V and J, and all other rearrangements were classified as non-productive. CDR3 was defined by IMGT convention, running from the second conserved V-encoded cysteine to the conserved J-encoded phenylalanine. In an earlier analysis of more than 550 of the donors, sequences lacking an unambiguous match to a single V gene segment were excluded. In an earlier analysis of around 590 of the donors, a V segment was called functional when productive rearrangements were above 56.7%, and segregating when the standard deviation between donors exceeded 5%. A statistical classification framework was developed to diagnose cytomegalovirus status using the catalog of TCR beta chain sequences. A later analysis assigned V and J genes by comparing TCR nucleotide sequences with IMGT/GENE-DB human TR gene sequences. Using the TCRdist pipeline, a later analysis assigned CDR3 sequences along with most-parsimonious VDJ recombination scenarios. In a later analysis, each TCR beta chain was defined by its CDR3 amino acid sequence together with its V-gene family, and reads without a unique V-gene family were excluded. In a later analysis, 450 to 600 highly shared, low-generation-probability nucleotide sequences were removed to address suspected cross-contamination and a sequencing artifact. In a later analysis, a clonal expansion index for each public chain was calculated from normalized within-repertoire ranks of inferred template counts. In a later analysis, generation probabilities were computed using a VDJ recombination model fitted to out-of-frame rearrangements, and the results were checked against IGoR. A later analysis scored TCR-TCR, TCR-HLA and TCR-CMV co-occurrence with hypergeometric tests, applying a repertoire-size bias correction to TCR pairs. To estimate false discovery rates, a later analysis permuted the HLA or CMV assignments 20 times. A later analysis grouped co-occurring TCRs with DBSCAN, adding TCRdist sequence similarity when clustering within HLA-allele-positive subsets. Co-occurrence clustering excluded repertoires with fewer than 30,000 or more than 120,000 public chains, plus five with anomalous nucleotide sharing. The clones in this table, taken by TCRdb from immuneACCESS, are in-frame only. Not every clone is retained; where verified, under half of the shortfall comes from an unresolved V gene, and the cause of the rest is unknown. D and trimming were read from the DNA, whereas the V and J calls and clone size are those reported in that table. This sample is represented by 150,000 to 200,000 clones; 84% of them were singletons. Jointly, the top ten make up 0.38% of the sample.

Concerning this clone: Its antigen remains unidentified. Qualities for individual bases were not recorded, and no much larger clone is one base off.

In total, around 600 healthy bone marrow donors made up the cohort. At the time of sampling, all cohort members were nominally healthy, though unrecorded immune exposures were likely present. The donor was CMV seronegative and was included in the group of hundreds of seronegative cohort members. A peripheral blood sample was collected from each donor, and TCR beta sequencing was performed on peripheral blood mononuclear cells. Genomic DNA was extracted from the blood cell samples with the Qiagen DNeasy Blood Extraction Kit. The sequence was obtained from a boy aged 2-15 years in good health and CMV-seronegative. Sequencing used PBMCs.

Here the CDR3 is given as CASSFRQGYEQYF. The sequenced DNA: TGTGCCAGCAGCTTTCGGCAGGGCTACGAGCAGTACTTC. The rearrangement combines TRBV7-6 with TRBJ2-7, and possibly TRBD1, on 5 matching bases. V is clipped by 3 bases and J by 3 bases, and the sequence between their germline boundaries is 9 bases long. Counted from cysteine to phenylalanine, this CDR3 has 13 amino acids. Only the CDR3 DNA is retained, 39 bases long and in frame from the first base. CDR1 and CDR2, looked up from the germline V gene, are SGHVS and FNYEAQ.